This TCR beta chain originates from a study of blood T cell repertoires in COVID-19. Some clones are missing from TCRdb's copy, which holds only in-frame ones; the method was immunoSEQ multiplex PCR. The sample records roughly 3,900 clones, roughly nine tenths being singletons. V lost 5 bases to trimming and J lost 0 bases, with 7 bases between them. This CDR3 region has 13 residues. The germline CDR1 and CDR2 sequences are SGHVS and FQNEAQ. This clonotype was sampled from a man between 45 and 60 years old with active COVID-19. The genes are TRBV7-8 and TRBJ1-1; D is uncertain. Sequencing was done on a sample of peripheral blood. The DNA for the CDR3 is TGTGCCAGCAGCCCCTATGTGAACACTGAAGCTTTCTTT. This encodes CASSPYVNTEAFF.